This TCR beta chain was captured by sequencing in a study of blood T cell repertoires in COVID-19. Germline CDR1 reads SEHNR; CDR2 reads FQNEAQ (reference sequence). V trimming: 4 bases; J trimming: 1 base; junction bases outside the gene matches: 13. The CDR3 covers 19 residues. The assay was immunoSEQ multiplex PCR, and TCRdb's table has in-frame clones only and misses some. The repertoire includes about 260,000 clones, around four fifths of them detected once, and 4.6% sits in the top ten. The TCR originated in a man in his 60s who had recovered from COVID-19. Specimen: peripheral blood. The chain recombines TRBV7-9 with TRBJ2-3; the match to TRBD2 covers 11 bases. The CDR3 sequence: CASSSRFRPTSGGTDTQYF. The CDR3 DNA is TGTGCCAGCAGCTCTCGATTCCGCCCGACTAGCGGGGGCACAGATACGCAGTATTTT.